A selection of T cell receptor beta chains follows, all from one sample in a study of human T cells and chemical hapten exposure. A single record per CDR3 protein comes from TCRdb applying MiXCR to the RACE reads. This table has about 380,000 distinct CDR3 sequences, 4.8% appearing once. This specimen was whole blood, taken in connection with sensitization to the hapten diphenylcyclopropenone (DPC). The receptors were gathered from a woman aged 45-60 years with alopecia areata. Some clones in this sample may be carry-over from other donors' samples. Each CDR3 is given with its conserved first and last residue. The order of the fields is J gene, V gene, D gene, clone size, CDR3 protein, CDR3 DNA. A D gene is named only where the DNA matches it firmly. Size values are once, few and many counts, or a class for expanded clones, and some rows have none.

J: TRBJ2-3; V: TRBV7-2; D: NA; size: few; CDR3: CASSPNGPFTDTQYF; DNA: TGTGCCAGCAGCCCAAACGGCCCCTTCACAGATACGCAGTATTTT
J: TRBJ2-3; V: TRBV3-1; D: NA; size: many; CDR3: CASSQDRGEGIDTQYF; DNA: TGTGCCAGCAGCCAAGATAGGGGCGAGGGAATAGATACGCAGTATTTT
J: TRBJ2-3; V: TRBV10-3; D: TRBD2; size: many; CDR3: CAITSGLAGADTQYF; DNA: TGTGCCATCACCTCGGGACTAGCGGGAGCGGATACGCAGTATTTT
J: TRBJ1-4; V: TRBV7-3; D: TRBD1; size: many; CDR3: CASSETGGSNEKLFF; DNA: TGTGCCAGCAGCGAGACAGGGGGCTCGAATGAAAAACTGTTTTTT
J: TRBJ2-3; V: TRBV5-1; D: NA; size: NA; CDR3: CASSWDDTDTQYF; DNA: TGCGCCAGCAGCTGGGACGACACAGATACGCAGTATTTT
J: TRBJ2-3; V: TRBV30; D: TRBD2; size: NA; CDR3: CAWSHPDSLAGVTDTQYF; DNA: TGTGCCTGGAGCCACCCAGATTCGCTAGCGGGAGTAACAGATACGCAGTATTTT
J: TRBJ2-5; V: TRBV12-3/TRBV12-4; D: NA; size: many; CDR3: CASSHRISSQETQYF; DNA: TGTGCCAGCAGTCACCGTATTAGCTCGCAGGAGACCCAGTACTTC
J: TRBJ2-5; V: TRBV27; D: TRBD2; size: NA; CDR3: CASSPGGLARKAETQYF; DNA: TGTGCCAGCAGTCCAGGGGGACTAGCGAGGAAGGCGGAGACCCAGTACTTC
J: TRBJ2-7; V: TRBV7-9; D: NA; size: few; CDR3: CASSPPGSAYEQYF; DNA: TGTGCCAGCAGTCCGCCAGGCAGTGCCTACGAGCAGTACTTC
J: TRBJ1-6; V: TRBV7-2; D: NA; size: many; CDR3: CASRTSGENSPLHF; DNA: TGTGCCAGCAGAACTAGTGGGGAGAATTCACCCCTCCACTTT
J: TRBJ2-2; V: TRBV10-3; D: NA; size: many; CDR3: CAISEGGIAGELFF; DNA: TGTGCCATCAGTGAAGGGGGGATCGCCGGGGAGCTGTTTTTT
J: TRBJ2-5; V: TRBV29-1; D: TRBD1; size: NA; CDR3: CSVEDRDRGPQETQYF; DNA: TGCAGCGTTGAAGATCGAGACAGGGGACCCCAAGAGACCCAGTACTTC
J: TRBJ2-1; V: TRBV6-6; D: NA; size: many; CDR3: CASSYFPAQNNEQFF; DNA: TGTGCCAGCAGTTACTTCCCGGCCCAAAACAATGAGCAGTTCTTC
J: TRBJ1-2; V: TRBV29-1; D: TRBD1; size: many; CDR3: CSVGGTVNYGYTF; DNA: TGCAGCGTTGGAGGGACAGTAAACTATGGCTACACCTTC
J: TRBJ2-7; V: TRBV18; D: TRBD1; size: many; CDR3: CASSPPGQGYEQYF; DNA: TGTGCCAGCAGCCCCCCGGGACAGGGCTACGAGCAGTACTTC
J: TRBJ1-1; V: TRBV6-1; D: NA; size: few; CDR3: CASSEVLQGRTEAFF; DNA: TGTGCCAGCAGTGAAGTTCTACAGGGACGCACTGAAGCTTTCTTT
J: TRBJ2-7; V: TRBV24-1; D: NA; size: many; CDR3: CATSDSRSYEQYF; DNA: TGTGCCACCAGTGATTCCCGCTCCTACGAGCAGTACTTC
J: TRBJ2-1; V: TRBV7-3; D: TRBD2; size: NA; CDR3: CASSPIAGGPGTNEQFF; DNA: TGTGCCAGCAGCCCTATAGCGGGGGGGCCCGGAACCAATGAGCAGTTCTTC
J: TRBJ2-3; V: TRBV20-1; D: NA; size: many; CDR3: CSAIDSLFTDTQYF; DNA: TGCAGTGCTATAGATAGCCTGTTCACAGATACGCAGTATTTT
J: TRBJ2-2; V: TRBV7-9; D: NA; size: many; CDR3: CASSSRRLSTGELFF; DNA: TGTGCCAGCAGCTCGAGGCGGCTTAGCACCGGGGAGCTGTTTTTT
J: TRBJ2-6; V: TRBV5-1; D: TRBD1; size: few; CDR3: CASSLGTGGSLSGANVLTF; DNA: TGCGCCAGCAGCTTGGGGACAGGGGGCTCCCTCTCTGGGGCCAACGTCCTGACTTTC
J: TRBJ1-2; V: TRBV20-1; D: NA; size: NA; CDR3: CSASTMDGYTF; DNA: TGCAGTGCTTCTACAATGGATGGCTACACCTTC
J: TRBJ2-3; V: TRBV4-3; D: TRBD2; size: NA; CDR3: CASSQEIGRADTQYF; DNA: TGCGCCAGCAGCCAAGAAATCGGGAGGGCAGATACGCAGTATTTT
J: TRBJ2-7; V: TRBV6-6; D: TRBD2; size: few; CDR3: CASSRNPSGGSPYEQYF; DNA: TGTGCCAGCAGTCGGAATCCTAGCGGGGGGTCCCCCTACGAGCAGTACTTC
J: TRBJ2-1; V: TRBV29-1; D: TRBD2; size: many; CDR3: CSVEGGGLAGALEQFF; DNA: TGCAGCGTTGAAGGAGGCGGACTAGCGGGAGCATTGGAGCAGTTCTTC
J: TRBJ2-1; V: TRBV6-5; D: NA; size: NA; CDR3: CASSYAPGNNEQFF; DNA: TGTGCCAGCAGTTACGCTCCGGGAAACAATGAGCAGTTCTTC
J: TRBJ1-1; V: TRBV6-1; D: NA; size: NA; CDR3: CASSVGGLANTEAFF; DNA: TGTGCCAGCAGTGTTGGGGGGTTAGCGAACACTGAAGCTTTCTTT
J: TRBJ1-5; V: TRBV11-2; D: NA; size: NA; CDR3: CASSLSRPNQPQHF; DNA: TGTGCCAGCAGCTTATCCCGACCTAATCAGCCCCAGCATTTT
J: TRBJ1-2; V: TRBV29-1; D: NA; size: many; CDR3: CSVDSHGEAYGYTF; DNA: TGCAGCGTGGATTCTCACGGGGAGGCCTATGGCTACACCTTC
J: TRBJ2-1; V: TRBV7-2; D: NA; size: NA; CDR3: CASSLATGGNEQFF; DNA: TGTGCCAGCAGCTTAGCGACAGGAGGCAATGAGCAGTTCTTC
J: TRBJ2-3; V: TRBV7-8; D: TRBD1; size: many; CDR3: CATRDRDVNTDTQYF; DNA: TGTGCCACCCGGGACAGGGATGTAAACACAGATACGCAGTATTTT
J: TRBJ2-7; V: TRBV15; D: NA; size: few; CDR3: CATSRRGGTYEQYF; DNA: TGTGCCACCAGCAGGAGAGGAGGAACCTACGAGCAGTACTTC
J: TRBJ2-1; V: TRBV5-1; D: TRBD2; size: NA; CDR3: CASSLTSGGSSYNEQFF; DNA: TGCGCCAGCAGCTTGACTAGCGGGGGGAGCTCCTACAATGAGCAGTTCTTC
J: TRBJ2-3; V: TRBV27; D: NA; size: NA; CDR3: CASSLFFRTDTQYF; DNA: TGTGCCAGCAGTTTATTTTTCCGCACAGATACGCAGTATTTT
J: TRBJ2-1; V: TRBV7-8; D: TRBD2; size: many; CDR3: CASSPGLAGVLEQFF; DNA: TGTGCCAGCAGCCCGGGACTAGCGGGAGTGCTTGAGCAGTTCTTC
J: TRBJ2-3; V: TRBV2; D: NA; size: NA; CDR3: CASRALGQPTDTQYF; DNA: TGTGCCAGCAGGGCCCTAGGACAGCCCACAGATACGCAGTATTTT
J: TRBJ2-3; V: TRBV9; D: NA; size: many; CDR3: CASSVGGSRFPDTQYF; DNA: TGTGCCAGCAGCGTAGGTGGTAGCAGGTTCCCAGATACGCAGTATTTT
J: TRBJ2-1; V: TRBV25-1; D: NA; size: many; CDR3: CASSEYSSYNEQFF; DNA: TGTGCCAGCAGTGAATATAGCTCCTACAATGAGCAGTTCTTC
J: TRBJ2-7; V: TRBV20-1; D: TRBD2; size: many; CDR3: CSAHPRLAGANYEQYF; DNA: TGCAGTGCACACCCAAGACTAGCGGGGGCCAATTACGAGCAGTACTTC
J: TRBJ1-2; V: TRBV11-2; D: TRBD1; size: few; CDR3: CASIRTGARGYTF; DNA: TGTGCCAGCATCCGGACAGGGGCTCGTGGCTACACCTTC
J: TRBJ2-2; V: TRBV11-3; D: TRBD1; size: many; CDR3: CASRSATGGPGELFF; DNA: TGTGCCAGCAGGTCCGCGACAGGGGGCCCCGGGGAGCTGTTTTTT
J: TRBJ1-2; V: TRBV10-3; D: NA; size: NA; CDR3: CAISLDHSSGGYTF; DNA: TGTGCCATCAGCCTGGATCATAGCTCGGGAGGCTACACCTTC
J: TRBJ1-5; V: TRBV7-9; D: TRBD1; size: many; CDR3: CASSLETGVGQPQHF; DNA: TGTGCCAGCAGCTTAGAAACAGGGGTTGGTCAGCCCCAGCATTTT
J: TRBJ1-1; V: TRBV10-3; D: TRBD1; size: many; CDR3: CATGQRNTEAFF; DNA: TGTGCCACGGGACAGCGGAACACTGAAGCTTTCTTT
J: TRBJ2-2; V: TRBV30; D: NA; size: few; CDR3: CAWSWGSGPGELFF; DNA: TGTGCCTGGAGTTGGGGCTCCGGGCCGGGGGAGCTGTTTTTT